This T cell receptor beta chain stems from a study of early T cells in non-severe SARS-CoV-2 infection. About the research overall: Sequencing targeted bulk RNA from unsorted whole blood, leaving chains unpaired.

This clonotype was counted many times. Its matching antigen is unknown. Findings of the study overall: Private and CD4 specificities were missed by VDJdb matching, skewed to anti-spike CD8.

Molecules of cDNA were individually given unique molecular identifiers that were attached to them. TCRdb redid the calling of the 5' RACE reads with MiXCR, one entry per CDR3 protein. The repertoire holds tens of thousands of distinct CDR3 sequences, with 10% to 15% as singletons. Specimen: whole blood. The receptor comes from an adult who was a healthcare worker with PCR-confirmed SARS-CoV-2 infection or an uninfected control (not recorded which).

The CDR3 bases are TGTGCCAGCAGCCCCCGACAACCTGCAACTAATGAAAAACTGTTTTTT. Protein sequence: CASSPRQPATNEKLFF. V gene TRBV11-2 combines with J gene TRBJ1-4; D not certain. The germline V gene has CDR1 SGHAT and CDR2 FQNNGV. The CDR3 loop spans 16 amino acids. The germline V and J ends were trimmed by 5 bases and 0 bases, with 13 bases remaining between them.